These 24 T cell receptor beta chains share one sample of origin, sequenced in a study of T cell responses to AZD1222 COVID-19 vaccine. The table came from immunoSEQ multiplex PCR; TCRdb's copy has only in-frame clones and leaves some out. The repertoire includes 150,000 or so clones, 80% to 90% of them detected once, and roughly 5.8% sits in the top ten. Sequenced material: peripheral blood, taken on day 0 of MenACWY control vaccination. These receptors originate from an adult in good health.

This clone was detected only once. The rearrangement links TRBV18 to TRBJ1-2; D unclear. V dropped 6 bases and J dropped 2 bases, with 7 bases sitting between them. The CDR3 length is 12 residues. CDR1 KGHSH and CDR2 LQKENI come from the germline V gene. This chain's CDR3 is CASSSGNYGYTF. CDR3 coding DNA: TGTGCCAGCTCTTCGGGCAACTATGGCTACACCTTC.

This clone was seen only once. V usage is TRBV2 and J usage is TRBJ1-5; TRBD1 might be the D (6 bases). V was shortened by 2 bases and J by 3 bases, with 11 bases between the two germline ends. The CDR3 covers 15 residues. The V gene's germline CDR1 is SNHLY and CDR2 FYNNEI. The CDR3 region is CASSENRDTNQPQHF. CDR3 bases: TGTGCCAGCAGTGAAAATAGGGACACCAATCAGCCCCAGCATTTT. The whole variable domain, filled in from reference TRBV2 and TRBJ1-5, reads EPEVTQTPSHQVTQMGQEVILRCVPISNHLYFYWYRQILGQKVEFLVSFYNNEISEKSEIFDDQFSVERPDGSNFTLKIRSTKLEDSAMYFCASSENRDTNQPQHFGDGTRLSIL.

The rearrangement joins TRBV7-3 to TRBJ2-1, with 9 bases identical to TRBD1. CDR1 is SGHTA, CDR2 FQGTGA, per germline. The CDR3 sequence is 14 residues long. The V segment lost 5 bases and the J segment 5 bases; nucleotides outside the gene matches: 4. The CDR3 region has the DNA TGTGCCAGCAGCCCCGGGACAGGGAACAATGAGCAGTTCTTC. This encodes CASSPGTGNNEQFF. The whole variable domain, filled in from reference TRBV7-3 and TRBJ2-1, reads GAGVSQTPSNKVTEKGKYVELRCDPISGHTALYWYRQSLGQGPEFLIYFQGTGAADDSGLPNDRFFAVRPEGSVSTLKIQRTERGDSAVYLCASSPGTGNNEQFFGPGTRLTVL.

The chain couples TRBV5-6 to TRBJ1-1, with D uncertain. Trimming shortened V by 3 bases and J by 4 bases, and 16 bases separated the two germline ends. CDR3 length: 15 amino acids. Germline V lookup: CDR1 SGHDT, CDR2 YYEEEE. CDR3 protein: CASSWWGGLSTEAFF. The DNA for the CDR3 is TGTGCCAGCAGCTGGTGGGGTGGGTTGAGCACTGAAGCTTTCTTT.

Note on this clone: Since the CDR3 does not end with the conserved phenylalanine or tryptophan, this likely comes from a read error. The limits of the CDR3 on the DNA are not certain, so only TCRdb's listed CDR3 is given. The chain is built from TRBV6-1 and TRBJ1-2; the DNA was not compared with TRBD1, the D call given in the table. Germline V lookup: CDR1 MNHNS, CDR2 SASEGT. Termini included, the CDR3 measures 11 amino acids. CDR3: CASSEAQSPLV.

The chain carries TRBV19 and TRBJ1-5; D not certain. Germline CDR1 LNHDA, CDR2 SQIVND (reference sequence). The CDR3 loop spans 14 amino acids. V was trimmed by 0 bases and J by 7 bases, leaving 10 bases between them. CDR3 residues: CASSIERWGQPQHF. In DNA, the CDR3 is TGTGCCAGTAGTATAGAGAGGTGGGGACAGCCCCAGCATTTT.

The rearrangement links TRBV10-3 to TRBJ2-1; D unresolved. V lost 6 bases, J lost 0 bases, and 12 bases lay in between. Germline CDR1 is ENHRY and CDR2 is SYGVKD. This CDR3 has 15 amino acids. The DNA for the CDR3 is TGTGCCATCAGCAATTCAGTGAGCTCCTACAATGAGCAGTTCTTC. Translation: CAISNSVSSYNEQFF.

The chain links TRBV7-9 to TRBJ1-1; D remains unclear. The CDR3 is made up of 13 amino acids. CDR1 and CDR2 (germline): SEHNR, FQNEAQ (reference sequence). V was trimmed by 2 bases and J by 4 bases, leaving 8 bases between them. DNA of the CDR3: TGTGCCAGCAGCTTATCGACCGGCACTGAAGCTTTCTTT. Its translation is CASSLSTGTEAFF.

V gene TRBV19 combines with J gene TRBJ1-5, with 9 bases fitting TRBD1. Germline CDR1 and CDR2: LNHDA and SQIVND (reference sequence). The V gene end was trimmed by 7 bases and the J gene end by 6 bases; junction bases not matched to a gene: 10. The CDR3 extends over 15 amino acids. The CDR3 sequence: CASIPDRGAAQPQHF. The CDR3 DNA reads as TGTGCCAGTATCCCGGACAGGGGAGCGGCTCAGCCCCAGCATTTT. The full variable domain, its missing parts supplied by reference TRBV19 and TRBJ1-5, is DGGITQSPKYLFRKEGQNVTLSCEQNLNHDAMYWYRQDPGQGLRLIYYSQIVNDFQKGDIAEGYSVSREKKESFPLTVTSAQKNPTAFYLCASIPDRGAAQPQHFGDGTRLSIL.

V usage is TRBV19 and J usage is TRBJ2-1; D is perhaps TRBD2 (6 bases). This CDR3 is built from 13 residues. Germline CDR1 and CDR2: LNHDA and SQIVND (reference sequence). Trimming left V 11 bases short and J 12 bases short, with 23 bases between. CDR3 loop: CASSPVAGSMQFF. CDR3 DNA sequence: TGTGCCTCTTCACCGGTGGCGGGGAGTATGCAGTTCTTC.

In nucleotides, the CDR3 is TGTGCCAGCAGAAACAGGAACCTCTATGGCTACACCTTC. Its translation: CASRNRNLYGYTF. The rearrangement links TRBV2 to TRBJ1-2; D is perhaps TRBD1 (5 bases). This CDR3 has 13 residues. V lost 6 bases and J lost 4, with 12 bases in between. Germline V gene sequence: CDR1 SNHLY, CDR2 FYNNEI.

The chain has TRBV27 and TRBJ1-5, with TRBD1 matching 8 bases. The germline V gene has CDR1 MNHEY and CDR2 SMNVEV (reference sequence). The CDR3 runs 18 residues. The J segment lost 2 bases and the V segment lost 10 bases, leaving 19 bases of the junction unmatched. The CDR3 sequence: CAISGGDRRDLGNQPQHF. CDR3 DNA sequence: TGTGCCATCTCGGGGGGGGACAGGAGAGATCTAGGCAATCAGCCCCAGCATTTT.

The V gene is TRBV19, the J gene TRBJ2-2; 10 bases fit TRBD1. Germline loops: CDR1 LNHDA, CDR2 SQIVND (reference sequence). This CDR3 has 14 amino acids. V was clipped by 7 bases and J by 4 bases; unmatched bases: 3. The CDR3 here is CASKTGGFTGELFF. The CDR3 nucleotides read TGTGCCAGTAAGACAGGGGGCTTCACCGGGGAGCTGTTTTTT.

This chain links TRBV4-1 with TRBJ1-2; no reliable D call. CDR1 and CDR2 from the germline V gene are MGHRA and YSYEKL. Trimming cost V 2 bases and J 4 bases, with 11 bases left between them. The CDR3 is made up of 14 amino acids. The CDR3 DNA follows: TGCGCCAGCAGCCAACCTACGTCAGGCTATGGCTACACCTTC. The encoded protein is CASSQPTSGYGYTF.

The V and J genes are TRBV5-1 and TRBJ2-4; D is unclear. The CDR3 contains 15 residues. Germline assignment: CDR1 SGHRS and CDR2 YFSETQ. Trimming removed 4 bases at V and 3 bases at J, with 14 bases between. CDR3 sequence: CASSAGDGHKNIQYF. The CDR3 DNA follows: TGCGCCAGCAGCGCCGGTGACGGTCACAAAAACATTCAGTACTTC. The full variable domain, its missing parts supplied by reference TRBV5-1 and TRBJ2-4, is KAGVTQTPRYLIKTRGQQVTLSCSPISGHRSVSWYQQTPGQGLQFLFEYFSETQRNKGNFPGRFSGRQFSNSRSEMNVSTLELGDSALYLCASSAGDGHKNIQYFGAGTRLSVL.

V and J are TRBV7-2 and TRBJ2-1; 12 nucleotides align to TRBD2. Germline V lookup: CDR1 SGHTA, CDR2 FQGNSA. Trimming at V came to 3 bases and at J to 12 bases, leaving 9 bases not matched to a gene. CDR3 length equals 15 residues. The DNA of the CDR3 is TGTGCCAGCAGCTTCGGACTAGCGGGAACGGGGGGGCAGTTCTTC. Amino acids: CASSFGLAGTGGQFF. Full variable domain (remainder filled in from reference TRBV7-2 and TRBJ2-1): GAGVSQSPSNKVTEKGKDVELRCDPISGHTALYWYRQSLGQGLEFLIYFQGNSAPDKSGLPSDRFSAERTGGSVSTLTIQRTQQEDSAVYLCASSFGLAGTGGQFFGPGTRLTVL.

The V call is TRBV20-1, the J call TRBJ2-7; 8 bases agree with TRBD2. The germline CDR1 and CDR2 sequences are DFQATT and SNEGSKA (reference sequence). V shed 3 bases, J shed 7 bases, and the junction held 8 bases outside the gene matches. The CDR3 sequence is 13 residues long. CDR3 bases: TGCAGTGCTAGTCGCCCGGGAGGGGATGAGCAGTACGTC. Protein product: CSASRPGGDEQYV.

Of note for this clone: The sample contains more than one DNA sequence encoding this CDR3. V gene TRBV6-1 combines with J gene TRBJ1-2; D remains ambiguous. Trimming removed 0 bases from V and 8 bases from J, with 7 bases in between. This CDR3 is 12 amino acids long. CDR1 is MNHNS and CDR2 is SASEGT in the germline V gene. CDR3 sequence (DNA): TGTGCCAGCAGTGAAGCAAGAGGGGGCTACACCTTC. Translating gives CASSEARGGYTF.

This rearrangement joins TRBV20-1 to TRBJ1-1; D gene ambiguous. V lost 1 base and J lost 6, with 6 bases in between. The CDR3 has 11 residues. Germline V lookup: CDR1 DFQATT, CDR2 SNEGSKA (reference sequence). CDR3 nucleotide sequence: TGCAGTGCTAGAGTCGTCCCTGAAGCTTTCTTT. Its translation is CSARVVPEAFF.

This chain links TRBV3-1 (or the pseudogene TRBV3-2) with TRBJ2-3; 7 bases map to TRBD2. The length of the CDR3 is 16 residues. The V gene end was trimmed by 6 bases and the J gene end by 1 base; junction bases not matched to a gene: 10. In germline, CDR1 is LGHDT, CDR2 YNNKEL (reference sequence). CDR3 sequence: CASSLGPAGRTDTQYF. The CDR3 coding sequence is TGTGCCAGCAGTCTCGGGCCAGCGGGGCGCACAGATACGCAGTATTTT.

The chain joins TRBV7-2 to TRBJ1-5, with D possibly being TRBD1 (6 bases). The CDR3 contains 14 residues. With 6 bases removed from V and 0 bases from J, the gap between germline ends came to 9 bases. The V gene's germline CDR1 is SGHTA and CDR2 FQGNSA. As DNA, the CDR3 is TGTGCCAGCAGGACAGGATATAGCAATCAGCCCCAGCATTTT. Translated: CASRTGYSNQPQHF.

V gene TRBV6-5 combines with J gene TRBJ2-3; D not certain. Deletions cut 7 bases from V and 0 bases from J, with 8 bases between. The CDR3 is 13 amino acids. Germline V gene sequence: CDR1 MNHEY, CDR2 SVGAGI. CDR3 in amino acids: CASMAASTDTQYF. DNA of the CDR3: TGTGCCAGCATGGCGGCTAGCACAGATACGCAGTATTTT.

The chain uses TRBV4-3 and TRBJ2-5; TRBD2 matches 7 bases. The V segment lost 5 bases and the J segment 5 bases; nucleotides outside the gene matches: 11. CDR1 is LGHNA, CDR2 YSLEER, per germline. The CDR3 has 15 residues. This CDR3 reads CASSGRAEPTETQYF. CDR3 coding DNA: TGCGCCAGCAGCGGGAGGGCAGAGCCAACGGAGACCCAGTACTTC.

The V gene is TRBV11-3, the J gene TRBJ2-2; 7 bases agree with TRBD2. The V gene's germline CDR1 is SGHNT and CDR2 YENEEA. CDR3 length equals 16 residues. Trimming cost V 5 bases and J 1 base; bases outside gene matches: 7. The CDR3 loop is CASSPRAGRNTGELFF. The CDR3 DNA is TGTGCCAGCAGCCCTCGAGCGGGGCGGAACACCGGGGAGCTGTTTTTT.